Given below is one T cell receptor (beta chain) in context. Its specificity is unknown. This entry comes from a study of cytomegalovirus exposure and HLA in healthy donors. Overall study: Among the approximately 400 donors who were genotyped, 81% fell in the genetic ancestry cluster that is associated with self-reported Caucasian donors.

60 Vbeta and 13 Jbeta primers were used in PCR. Data came from immunoSEQ multiplex PCR; TCRdb stores just in-frame clones and leaves some out. The sample lists approximately 190,000 clones, 81% seen once, with approximately 2% in the top ten. Trimming shortened V by 6 bases and J by 2 bases, and 11 bases separated the two germline ends. The CDR3 contains 13 residues. Germline loops: CDR1 SNHLY, CDR2 FYNNEI. Study conclusions and caveats: In a later analysis, TCR beta V- and J-gene trimming was associated with a missense DCLRE1C variant. Most TCR sequences were seen very rarely across donors, but some public TCRs occurred in many. Cytomegalovirus-associated status was assigned to approximately 160 TCR beta chains.

The source is a woman between 18 and 29 years old in good health and CMV-seropositive. The V gene is TRBV2, the J gene TRBJ2-7, with D tentatively TRBD2 (5 bases). The sequenced sample consisted of PBMCs. For the CDR3, the DNA is TGTGCCAGCAGCCAGGACTTTACCTACGAGCAGTACTTC. Translation: CASSQDFTYEQYF.